A selection of T cell receptor beta chains follows, all from one sample in a study of T cell changes during pregnancy in multiple sclerosis. Assay used: immunoSEQ multiplex PCR; TCRdb lists only in-frame clones, some missing. The sample records 90,000 to 150,000 clones, approximately 93% being singletons. Sample: peripheral blood, taken before pregnancy. The receptors were gathered from a female donor with multiple sclerosis, enrolled in a pregnancy study. The CDR3 runs from the conserved cysteine through the conserved F or W. D genes are given only for firm matches. Rows may omit the clone size; those that give it use once, few, many or a size class.

-,-,TRBJ1-5,TRBV6-1,CASSGANSFDSNQPQHF,TGTGCCAGCAGTGGGGCGAATTCCTTTGATAGCAATCAGCCCCAGCATTTT
TRBD1,-,TRBJ1-4,TRBV7-8,CASSSGTVIGEKLFF,TGTGCCAGCAGCTCGGGGACAGTTATAGGGGAAAAACTGTTTTTT
TRBD1,-,TRBJ2-7,TRBV5-1,CASSLRQGADEQYF,TGCGCCAGCAGCTTGAGACAGGGAGCGGACGAGCAGTACTTC
-,-,TRBJ2-4,TRBV19,CASSIRKGAKNIQYF,TGTGCCAGTAGTATAAGGAAGGGGGCCAAAAACATTCAGTACTTC
TRBD1,-,TRBJ1-1,TRBV7-9,CASSSAGTGNTEAFF,TGTGCCAGCAGCTCCGCCGGGACAGGGAACACTGAAGCTTTCTTT
TRBD1,-,TRBJ1-1,TRBV16,CASSQSLDRDTEAFF,TGTGCCAGCAGCCAATCGCTGGACAGGGACACTGAAGCTTTCTTT
TRBD2,-,TRBJ2-3,TRBV30,CAWSVLAGSTDTQYF,TGTGCCTGGAGTGTACTAGCGGGGAGCACAGATACGCAGTATTTT
TRBD1,once,TRBJ1-1,TRBV6-1,CASSVGQGPGRRTEAFF,TGTGCCAGCAGTGTAGGACAGGGTCCAGGTAGGAGGACTGAAGCTTTCTTT
-,few,TRBJ2-1,TRBV27,CASSPLGPRGNEQFF,TGTGCCAGCAGTCCCCTAGGCCCTAGGGGGAATGAGCAGTTCTTC
-,-,TRBJ2-7,TRBV7-9,CASSQGALPSYEQYF,TGTGCCAGCAGTCAAGGGGCGCTCCCCTCCTACGAGCAGTACTTC
TRBD1,-,TRBJ2-2,TRBV7-9,CASSFSGGPTGELFF,TGTGCCAGCAGCTTTTCAGGGGGCCCCACCGGGGAGCTGTTTTTT
-,-,TRBJ2-5,TRBV6-5,CASSYYSQETQYF,TGTGCCAGCAGTTATTACTCCCAAGAGACCCAGTACTTC
-,-,TRBJ1-1,TRBV28,CASSLRTEAFF,TGTGCCAGCAGTTTGAGGACTGAAGCTTTCTTT
-,once,TRBJ2-3,TRBV6-1,CASSGRGMDTQYF,TGTGCCAGCAGTGGGAGGGGTATGGATACGCAGTATTTT
-,-,TRBJ2-7,TRBV27,CASSLSGVQAAYEQYF,TGTGCCAGCAGTTTATCTGGGGTACAGGCCGCCTACGAGCAGTACTTC
-,-,TRBJ2-1,TRBV18,CASSTRQNNEQFF,TGTGCCAGCTCAACCCGACAGAACAATGAGCAGTTCTTC
-,-,TRBJ1-1,TRBV2,CATLPPVPVAEAFF,TGTGCCACCCTCCCGCCCGTCCCAGTCGCTGAAGCTTTCTTT
-,-,TRBJ1-1,TRBV6-4,CASRREATNTEAFF,TGTGCCAGCAGGAGGGAGGCAACGAACACTGAAGCTTTCTTT
-,-,TRBJ1-4,TRBV5-6,CASSLGDEKLFF,TGTGCCAGCAGCTTAGGAGATGAAAAACTGTTTTTT
-,-,TRBJ2-5,TRBV6-5,CASNPEVHTETQYF,TGTGCCAGCAATCCCGAGGTACACACAGAGACCCAGTACTTC
-,once,TRBJ2-4,TRBV14,CASSWTAAKNIQYF,TGTGCCAGCAGCTGGACTGCCGCCAAAAACATTCAGTACTTC
-,-,TRBJ1-5,TRBV19,CASSIRGVKYSNQPQHF,TGTGCCAGTAGCATCAGGGGCGTTAAATATAGCAATCAGCCCCAGCATTTT
-,-,TRBJ1-2,TRBV19,CASRLDRDNYGYTF,TGTGCCAGTCGCTTGGACAGAGATAACTATGGCTACACCTTC
-,-,TRBJ1-1,TRBV19,CASTPYNIGANTEAFF,TGTGCCAGTACCCCTTATAATATAGGGGCGAACACTGAAGCTTTCTTT
TRBD1,-,TRBJ1-1,TRBV5-5,CASSLGAGGTEAFF,TGTGCCAGCAGCTTGGGGGCAGGGGGCACTGAAGCTTTCTTT
-,-,TRBJ1-2,TRBV11-2,CASSLVGGVYGYTF,TGTGCCAGCAGCTTAGTGGGCGGGGTATATGGCTACACCTTC
-,-,TRBJ1-2,TRBV19,CASSNGRDDGYTF,TGTGCCAGTAGTAATGGCAGGGATGATGGCTACACCTTC
-,-,TRBJ2-3,TRBV6-1,CASSESSGLQSTDTQYF,TGTGCCAGCAGTGAGTCCTCGGGACTCCAAAGCACAGATACGCAGTATTTT
TRBD2,-,TRBJ2-7,TRBV6-1,CASSTASGSAYEQYF,TGTGCCAGCAGCACAGCTAGCGGGAGCGCCTACGAGCAGTACTTC
-,-,TRBJ1-2,TRBV28,CASSFGGGKGGYTF,TGTGCCAGCAGTTTTGGGGGGGGCAAAGGTGGCTACACCTTC
TRBD2,-,TRBJ2-7,TRBV28,CASSLWRGLAGVHEQYF,TGTGCCAGCAGTTTATGGAGAGGACTAGCGGGAGTCCACGAGCAGTACTTC
TRBD1,-,TRBJ2-3,TRBV10-3,CAIGYVGGNGATDTQYF,TGTGCCATCGGCTATGTAGGGGGCAACGGGGCCACAGATACGCAGTATTTT
-,-,TRBJ2-5,TRBV7-8,CASSPSTGFGETQYF,TGTGCCAGCAGCCCTAGCACAGGGTTCGGTGAGACCCAGTACTTC
TRBD2,-,TRBJ2-5,TRBV7-3,CASSLASPSGVKYF,TGTGCCAGCAGCTTAGCGTCCCCTAGCGGCGTAAAGTACTTC
-,-,TRBJ1-3,TRBV7-9,CASSLAGAGNTIYF,TGTGCCAGCAGCTTAGCAGGGGCTGGAAACACCATATATTTT
-,-,TRBJ2-3,TRBV18,CASSPPSDSQPLQYF,TGTGCCAGCTCACCACCGTCCGACTCCCAGCCCCTTCAGTATTTT
TRBD2,-,TRBJ2-3,TRBV27,CASSSQSGRGQGTDTQYF,TGTGCCAGCAGTTCCCAAAGCGGGAGGGGTCAAGGAACAGATACGCAGTATTTT
TRBD1,few,TRBJ1-2,TRBV5-1,CASSRTTGGGYGYTF,TGCGCCAGCAGCAGAACCACAGGGGGCGGCTATGGCTACACCTTC
-,-,TRBJ2-7,TRBV6-5,CASSYGGPSSYEQYF,TGTGCCAGCAGTTACGGCGGGCCTAGCTCCTACGAGCAGTACTTC
-,-,TRBJ2-3,TRBV10-3,CAISESKDEGQYF,TGTGCCATCAGTGAGTCGAAGGACGAGGGGCAGTATTTT
-,-,TRBJ1-5,TRBV19,CASSIGGAGDSNQPQHF,TGTGCCAGTAGTATCGGGGGGGCAGGAGATAGCAATCAGCCCCAGCATTTT